The 27 T cell receptor beta chains reported below all come from one sample, sequenced in a study of blood T cell repertoires in COVID-19. Assay: immunoSEQ multiplex PCR; the TCRdb copy retains only in-frame clones and omits some. The sample shows a few hundred thousand clones, more than 70% of them seen only once. The sample comprised PBMCs or T cells enriched from blood (not recorded which). The source is a woman aged 18-30 years who had been exposed to COVID-19.

The chain recombines TRBV15 with TRBJ2-7; weak D call: TRBD2 (6 bases). Trimming removed 0 bases from V and 5 bases from J, with 14 bases in between. This CDR3 is built from 15 residues. The germline V gene encodes CDR1 LNHNV and CDR2 YYDKDF (reference sequence). Here the CDR3 reads CATSREGGRMDEQYF. CDR3 nucleotide sequence: TGTGCCACCAGCAGAGAGGGGGGAAGGATGGACGAGCAGTACTTC.

The J gene is TRBJ2-1, the V gene TRBV5-1; a weak D match, TRBD1 (6 bases). V lost 0 bases and J 2 bases, leaving 18 bases between the germline ends. This CDR3 is 18 amino acids long. Germline assignment: CDR1 SGHRS and CDR2 YFSETQ. The CDR3: CASSLAEGDTEPYNEQFF. DNA of the CDR3: TGCGCCAGCAGCTTGGCCGAGGGGGACACGGAACCCTACAATGAGCAGTTCTTC.

This sequence joins TRBV29-1 and TRBJ1-4; D is perhaps TRBD1 (6 bases). The CDR3 loop spans 14 amino acids. V was cut by 5 bases and J by 6 bases, with 16 bases left in between. CDR1 and CDR2 from the germline V gene are SQVTM and ANQGSEA. This CDR3 is CSVSESNRDEKLFF. The CDR3 nucleotides read TGCAGCGTTTCTGAGTCGAACAGGGATGAAAAACTGTTTTTT.

The V call is TRBV7-2, the J call TRBJ1-2; possibly TRBD1 for D (5 bases). Germline CDR1 and CDR2: SGHTA and FQGNSA. The ends were cut back, 5 bases at V and 5 bases at J, with 21 bases in the middle. This CDR3 region has 16 residues. For the CDR3, the DNA is TGTGCCAGCAGCCCCGTTTTTGGGGCAGAACAATATGGCTACACCTTC. Translating it yields CASSPVFGAEQYGYTF.

This rearrangement joins TRBV5-5 to TRBJ2-6; D is ambiguous. Trimming took off 4 bases at V and 2 bases at J, with 13 bases between the two ends. The CDR3 is 16 residues long. Germline V lookup: CDR1 SGHKS, CDR2 YYEKEE (reference sequence). CDR3 sequence: CASSRLLLAGANVLTF. DNA of the CDR3: TGTGCCAGCAGCAGACTGCTGCTAGCTGGGGCCAACGTCCTGACTTTC.

The rearrangement uses TRBV11-3 and TRBJ2-3; D remains ambiguous. The CDR3 runs 13 residues. The germline V gene encodes CDR1 SGHNT and CDR2 YENEEA. Trimming cost V 5 bases and J 4 bases, with 10 bases left between them. The CDR3 loop reads CASSEAWADTQYF. The CDR3 DNA follows: TGTGCCAGCAGCGAGGCCTGGGCAGATACGCAGTATTTT.

V and J are TRBV14 and TRBJ2-7; D is possibly TRBD1 (6 bases). Germline CDR1 SGHDN, CDR2 FVKESK. The CDR3 consists of 17 residues. Trimming shortened V by 4 bases and J by 4 bases, and 23 bases separated the two germline ends. The chain's CDR3 is CASSRLGAATKVYEQYF. The CDR3 DNA reads as TGTGCCAGCAGCCGCCTGGGGGCCGCTACTAAAGTTTACGAGCAGTACTTC.

The CDR3 protein is CATSREAGGSYEQYF. For the CDR3, the DNA is TGTGCCACCAGCAGAGAGGCAGGGGGATCCTACGAGCAGTACTTC. This chain uses TRBV15 with TRBJ2-7, with 7 bases matching TRBD1. Germline CDR1 and CDR2: LNHNV and YYDKDF (reference sequence). The CDR3 consists of 15 residues. J was trimmed by 1 base and V by 0 bases; bases with no gene match: 3.

J is TRBJ1-1 and V is TRBV7-9; TRBD1 might be the D (6 bases). The ends were cut back, 2 bases at V and 1 base at J, with 8 bases in the middle. Germline-derived CDR1 and CDR2 are SEHNR and FQNEAQ (reference sequence). This CDR3 contains 14 residues. CDR3 in DNA: TGTGCCAGCAGCTTATGGGGGCCGAACACTGAAGCTTTCTTT. Encoded protein: CASSLWGPNTEAFF.

The chain has TRBV29-1 and TRBJ1-5; D unclear. The CDR3 length is 12 residues. The V end was cut by 6 bases, the J end by 1 base, with 7 bases between. Germline CDR1 reads SQVTM; CDR2 reads ANQGSEA. CDR3 loop: CSVATSNQPQHF. CDR3 nucleotide sequence: TGCAGCGTCGCTACCAGCAATCAGCCCCAGCATTTT.

The CDR3 DNA sequence: TGTGCCAGCAGTTACTCTACGACTAGCGGGGACAATGAGCAGTTCTTC. This gives the protein CASSYSTTSGDNEQFF. V and J are TRBV6-5 and TRBJ2-1; 11 nucleotides match TRBD2. V dropped 0 bases and J dropped 5; count of bases not matched to a gene: 3. The germline CDR1 and CDR2 sequences are MNHEY and SVGAGI. CDR3 length: 16 residues.

The chain is built from TRBV25-1 and TRBJ1-1; 10 positions match TRBD1. Per germline, CDR1 MGHDK and CDR2 SYGVNS. V trimming: 8 bases; J trimming: 2 bases; junction bases outside the gene matches: 11. The CDR3 runs to 16 residues. The CDR3 loop is CASCPGTGDLNTEAFF. The CDR3 DNA reads TGTGCCAGCTGCCCCGGGACAGGGGACCTAAACACTGAAGCTTTCTTT. The full variable domain, rest sourced from reference TRBV25-1 and TRBJ1-1, is EADIYQTPRYLVIGTGKKITLECSQTMGHDKMYWYQQDPGMELHLIHYSYGVNSTEKGDLSSESTVSRIRTEHFPLTLESARPSHTSQYLCASCPGTGDLNTEAFFGQGTRLTVV.

The genes are TRBV24-1 and TRBJ1-2, with unresolved D. There are 12 residues in the CDR3. Germline CDR1 KGHDR, CDR2 SFDVKD. CDR3 coding DNA: TGTGACAATCCGAGAAGAGGTTATGGCTACACCTTC. Translation gives CDNPRRGYGYTF.

This chain links TRBV28 with TRBJ1-4; no reliable D call. Between the trimmed V and J ends, which lost 2 bases and 5 bases, there was a span of 3 bases. Germline CDR1 reads MDHEN; CDR2 reads SYDVKM. The CDR3 covers 12 residues. The CDR3 reads CASSLINEKLFF. The CDR3 nucleotides read TGTGCCAGCAGTTTAATAAATGAAAAACTGTTTTTT.

V usage is TRBV28 and J usage is TRBJ2-7, with D possibly being TRBD1 (6 bases). This CDR3 is built from 15 residues. Germline V lookup: CDR1 MDHEN, CDR2 SYDVKM. Trimming shortened V by 2 bases and J by 1 base, and 12 bases separated the two germline ends. CDR3 nucleotides: TGTGCCAGCAGTTTAGAACAGGGATGGTCCTACGAGCAGTACTTC. This codes for CASSLEQGWSYEQYF.

This clone was detected a few times. The gene calls are TRBV28 and TRBJ1-2; D is uncertain. CDR3 length: 15 residues. V was shortened by 2 bases and J by 4 bases, with 14 bases between the two germline ends. The V gene's germline CDR1 is MDHEN and CDR2 SYDVKM. The CDR3 loop reads CASSLVLVGIYGYTF. Written as DNA, the CDR3 is TGTGCCAGCAGTTTAGTTCTCGTCGGGATCTATGGCTACACCTTC.

This clone occurred once. The genes are TRBV5-1 and TRBJ2-7; TRBD1 matches at 8 bases. The junction had 4 bases not matched to a gene; V was cut back by 0 bases and J by 2 bases. In germline, CDR1 is SGHRS, CDR2 YFSETQ. The CDR3 sequence is 15 residues long. CDR3 bases: TGCGCCAGCAGCTTGGCCGGGACAGGAGCCTACGAGCAGTACTTC. It codes for CASSLAGTGAYEQYF. The variable domain in full, with the rest retrieved from reference TRBV5-1 and TRBJ2-7, is KAGVTQTPRYLIKTRGQQVTLSCSPISGHRSVSWYQQTPGQGLQFLFEYFSETQRNKGNFPGRFSGRQFSNSRSEMNVSTLELGDSALYLCASSLAGTGAYEQYFGPGTRLTVT.

This clone was seen a few times. The J gene is TRBJ2-7, the V gene TRBV20-1; 9 nucleotides align to TRBD1. The CDR3 spans 14 residues. Germline V gene data show CDR1 as DFQATT and CDR2 as SNEGSKA (reference sequence). The V segment lost 3 bases and the J segment 4 bases; nucleotides outside the gene matches: 7. CDR3 residues: CSASGQGIGYEQYF. CDR3 bases: TGCAGTGCTAGTGGACAGGGGATAGGGTACGAGCAGTACTTC.

The V gene is TRBV5-1, the J gene TRBJ2-2; 9 nucleotides agree with TRBD1. The CDR3 length is 15 residues. Germline loops: CDR1 SGHRS, CDR2 YFSETQ. V was pared by 4 bases and J by 2 bases, with 3 bases of the junction left unmatched. CDR3 sequence (DNA): TGCGCCAGCAGCGGGGGACAGGGAAACACCGGGGAGCTGTTTTTT. Translated, it gives CASSGGQGNTGELFF.

The chain links TRBV19 to TRBJ1-5; D unresolved. Germline lookup yields CDR1 LNHDA and CDR2 SQIVND (reference sequence). The CDR3 spans 13 residues. V was shortened by 6 bases and J by 5 bases, with 11 bases between the two germline ends. The CDR3 protein is CASSIQADQPQHF. As DNA, the CDR3 is TGTGCCAGTAGCATTCAAGCCGATCAGCCCCAGCATTTT.

The V call is TRBV2, the J call TRBJ2-7; 8 bases match TRBD1. The CDR3 is 15 residues long. Germline loops: CDR1 SNHLY, CDR2 FYNNEI. The V segment lost 4 bases and the J segment 3 bases; nucleotides outside the gene matches: 8. CDR3 sequence reads: CASSVLDDRGYEQYF. CDR3 sequence (DNA): TGTGCCAGCAGTGTGTTAGACGACAGGGGCTACGAGCAGTACTTC.

This chain links TRBV29-1 with TRBJ1-1; TRBD1 matches at 7 bases. The CDR3 has 13 residues. Germline CDR1 is SQVTM and CDR2 is ANQGSEA. With V trimmed by 4 bases and J by 4 bases, 6 bases remained unmatched. CDR3 loop: CSVAEAGGTEAFF. CDR3 coding DNA: TGCAGCGTTGCGGAGGCAGGGGGCACTGAAGCTTTCTTT.

This clone was seen a few times. The genes are TRBV27 and TRBJ1-5; D unresolved. The V end was cut by 6 bases, the J end by 5 bases, with 14 bases between. This CDR3 is 14 amino acids long. The germline V gene encodes CDR1 MNHEY and CDR2 SMNVEV (reference sequence). The CDR3, as DNA: TGTGCCAGCAGCCCCGAGTACGGGTATCAGCCCCAGCATTTT. This gives the protein CASSPEYGYQPQHF.

The gene calls are TRBV14 and TRBJ2-1, with a possible D match to TRBD1 (6 bases). V shed 4 bases and J shed 6 bases, with 16 bases lying between them. This CDR3 contains 15 residues. Germline V lookup: CDR1 SGHDN, CDR2 FVKESK. CDR3 sequence: CASSLDGWTVNEQFF. CDR3 DNA: TGTGCCAGCAGCCTTGACGGATGGACAGTCAATGAGCAGTTCTTC. The whole variable domain, remainder taken from reference TRBV14 and TRBJ2-1, is EAGVTQFPSHSVIEKGQTVTLRCDPISGHDNLYWYRRVMGKEIKFLLHFVKESKQDESGMPNNRFLAERTGGTYSTLKVQPAELEDSGVYFCASSLDGWTVNEQFFGPGTRLTVL.

V usage is TRBV15 and J usage is TRBJ2-7; D perhaps matches TRBD2 (6 bases). The germline CDR1 and CDR2 sequences are LNHNV and YYDKDF (reference sequence). Trimming shortened V by 1 base and J by 10 bases, and 14 bases separated the two germline ends. This CDR3 has 13 residues. The CDR3 protein is CATSRGRDGRQYF. The CDR3 nucleotides are TGTGCCACCAGCAGAGGGAGGGACGGGAGACAGTACTTC. The full variable domain, rest sourced from reference TRBV15 and TRBJ2-7, is DAMVIQNPRYQVTQFGKPVTLSCSQTLNHNVMYWYQQKSSQAPKLLFHYYDKDFNNEADTPDNFQSRRPNTSFCFLDIRSPGLGDTAMYLCATSRGRDGRQYFGPGTRLTVT.

V usage is TRBV25-1 and J usage is TRBJ1-1; TRBD1 aligns across 8 bases. Germline V gives CDR1 MGHDK, CDR2 SYGVNS. With V trimmed by 4 bases and J by 4 bases, 8 bases remained unmatched. The CDR3 is 15 amino acids. This CDR3 is CASSAPGQGATEAFF. CDR3 bases: TGTGCCAGCAGTGCCCCGGGGCAGGGGGCCACTGAAGCTTTCTTT. Drawing the rest from reference TRBV25-1 and TRBJ1-1, the complete variable domain is EADIYQTPRYLVIGTGKKITLECSQTMGHDKMYWYQQDPGMELHLIHYSYGVNSTEKGDLSSESTVSRIRTEHFPLTLESARPSHTSQYLCASSAPGQGATEAFFGQGTRLTVV.

The chain couples TRBV7-2 to TRBJ1-2; 8 positions agree with TRBD1. The CDR3 sequence is 15 residues long. The V segment lost 5 bases and the J segment 4 bases; nucleotides outside the gene matches: 9. CDR1 and CDR2 from the germline V gene are SGHTA and FQGNSA. The DNA of the CDR3 is TGTGCCAGCAGCCGCCCCGGGACAGGATTCTATGGCTACACCTTC. The encoded protein is CASSRPGTGFYGYTF.